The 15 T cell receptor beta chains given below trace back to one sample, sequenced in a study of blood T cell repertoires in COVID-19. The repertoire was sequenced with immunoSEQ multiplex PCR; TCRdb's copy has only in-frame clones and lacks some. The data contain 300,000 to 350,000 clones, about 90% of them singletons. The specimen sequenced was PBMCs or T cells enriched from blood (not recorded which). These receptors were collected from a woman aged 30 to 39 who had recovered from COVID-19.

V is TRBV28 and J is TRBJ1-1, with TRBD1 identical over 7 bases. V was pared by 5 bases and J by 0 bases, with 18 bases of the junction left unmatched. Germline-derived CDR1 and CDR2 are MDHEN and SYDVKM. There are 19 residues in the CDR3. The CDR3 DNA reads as TGTGCCAGCAGTCTAAGGGAGACAGGGATTGGGGCGGTGAACACTGAAGCTTTCTTT. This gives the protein CASSLRETGIGAVNTEAFF.

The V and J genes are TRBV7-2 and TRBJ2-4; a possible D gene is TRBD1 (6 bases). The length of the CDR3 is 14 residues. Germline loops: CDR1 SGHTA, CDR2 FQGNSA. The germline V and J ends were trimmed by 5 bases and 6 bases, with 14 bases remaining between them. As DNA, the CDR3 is TGTGCCAGCAGCGAAACAGGGTCCGCAAACATTCAGTACTTC. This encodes CASSETGSANIQYF. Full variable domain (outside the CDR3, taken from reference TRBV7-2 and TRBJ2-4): GAGVSQSPSNKVTEKGKDVELRCDPISGHTALYWYRQSLGQGLEFLIYFQGNSAPDKSGLPSDRFSAERTGGSVSTLTIQRTQQEDSAVYLCASSETGSANIQYFGAGTRLSVL.

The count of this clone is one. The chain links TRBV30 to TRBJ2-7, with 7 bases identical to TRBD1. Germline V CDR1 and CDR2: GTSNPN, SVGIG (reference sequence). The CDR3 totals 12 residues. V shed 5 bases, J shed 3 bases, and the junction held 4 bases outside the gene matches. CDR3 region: CAWGTERYEQYF. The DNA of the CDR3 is TGTGCCTGGGGGACAGAGCGCTACGAGCAGTACTTC.

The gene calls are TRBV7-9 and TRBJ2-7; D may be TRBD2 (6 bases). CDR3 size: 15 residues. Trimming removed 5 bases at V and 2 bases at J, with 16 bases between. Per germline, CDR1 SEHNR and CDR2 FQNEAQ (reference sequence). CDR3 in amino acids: CASSEEEGTTYEQYF. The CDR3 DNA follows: TGTGCCAGCAGCGAAGAGGAGGGGACGACCTACGAGCAGTACTTC. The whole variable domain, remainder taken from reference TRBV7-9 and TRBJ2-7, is DTGVSQNPRHKITKRGQNVTFRCDPISEHNRLYWYRQTLGQGPEFLTYFQNEAQLEKSRLLSDRFSAERPKGSFSTLEIQRTEQGDSAMYLCASSEEEGTTYEQYFGPGTRLTVT.

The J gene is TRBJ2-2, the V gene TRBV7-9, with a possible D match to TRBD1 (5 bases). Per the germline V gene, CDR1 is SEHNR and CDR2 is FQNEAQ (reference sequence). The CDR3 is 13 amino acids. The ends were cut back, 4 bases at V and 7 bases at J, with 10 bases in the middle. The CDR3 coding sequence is TGTGCCAGCAGCTCTGGTAGGGGCGGGGAGCTGTTTTTT. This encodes CASSSGRGGELFF.

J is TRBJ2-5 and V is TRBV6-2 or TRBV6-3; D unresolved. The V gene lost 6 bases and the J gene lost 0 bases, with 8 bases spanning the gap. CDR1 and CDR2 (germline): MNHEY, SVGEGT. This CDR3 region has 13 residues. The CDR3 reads CASSPNYQETQYF. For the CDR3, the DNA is TGTGCCAGCAGCCCTAACTACCAAGAGACCCAGTACTTC.

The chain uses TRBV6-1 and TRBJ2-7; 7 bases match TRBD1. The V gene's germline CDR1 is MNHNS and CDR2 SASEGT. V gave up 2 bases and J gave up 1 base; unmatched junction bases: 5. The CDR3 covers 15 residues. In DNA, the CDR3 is TGTGCCAGCAGTGAATATAGGGGACAGTCCTACGAGCAGTACTTC. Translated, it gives CASSEYRGQSYEQYF.

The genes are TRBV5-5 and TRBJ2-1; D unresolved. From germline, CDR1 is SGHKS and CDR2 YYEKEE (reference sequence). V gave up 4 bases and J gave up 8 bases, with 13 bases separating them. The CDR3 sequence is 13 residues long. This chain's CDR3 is CASSPGIIHEQFF. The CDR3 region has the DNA TGTGCCAGCAGCCCCGGTATAATTCATGAGCAGTTCTTC.

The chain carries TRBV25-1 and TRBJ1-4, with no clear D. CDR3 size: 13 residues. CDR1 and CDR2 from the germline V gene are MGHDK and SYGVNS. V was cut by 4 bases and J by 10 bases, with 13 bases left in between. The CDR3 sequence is CASSGGYPGKLFF. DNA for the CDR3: TGTGCCAGCAGTGGAGGCTACCCGGGAAAACTGTTTTTT. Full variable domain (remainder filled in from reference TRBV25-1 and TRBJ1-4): EADIYQTPRYLVIGTGKKITLECSQTMGHDKMYWYQQDPGMELHLIHYSYGVNSTEKGDLSSESTVSRIRTEHFPLTLESARPSHTSQYLCASSGGYPGKLFFGSGTQLSVL.

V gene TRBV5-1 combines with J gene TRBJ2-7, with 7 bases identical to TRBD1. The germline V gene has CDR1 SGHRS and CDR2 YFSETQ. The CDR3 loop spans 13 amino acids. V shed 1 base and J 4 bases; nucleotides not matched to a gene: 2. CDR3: CASSLTRGYEQYF. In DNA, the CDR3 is TGCGCCAGCAGCTTGACCAGGGGGTACGAGCAGTACTTC.

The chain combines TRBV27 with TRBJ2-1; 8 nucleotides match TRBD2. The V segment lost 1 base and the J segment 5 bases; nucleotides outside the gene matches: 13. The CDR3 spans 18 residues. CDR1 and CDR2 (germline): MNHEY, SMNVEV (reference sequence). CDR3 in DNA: TGTGCCAGCAGTTTATTTGCTTCGGCGGGAGGTAAAGACAATGAGCAGTTCTTC. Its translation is CASSLFASAGGKDNEQFF.

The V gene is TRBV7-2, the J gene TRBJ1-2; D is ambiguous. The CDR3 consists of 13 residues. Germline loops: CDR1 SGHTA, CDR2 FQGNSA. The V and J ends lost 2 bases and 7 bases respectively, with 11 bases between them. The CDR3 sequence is CASSLITAAGYTF. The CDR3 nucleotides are TGTGCCAGCAGCTTAATTACAGCCGCTGGCTACACCTTC.

This CDR3 is CASSQDPAGGYYEQYF. The CDR3, as DNA: TGTGCCAGCAGCCAAGATCCCGCAGGGGGTTACTACGAGCAGTACTTC. The rearrangement joins TRBV3-1 (or the pseudogene TRBV3-2) to TRBJ2-7; TRBD1 aligns across 7 bases. In germline, CDR1 is LGHDT, CDR2 YNNKEL (reference sequence). The CDR3 consists of 16 residues. V gave up 0 bases and J gave up 3 bases; unmatched junction bases: 8.

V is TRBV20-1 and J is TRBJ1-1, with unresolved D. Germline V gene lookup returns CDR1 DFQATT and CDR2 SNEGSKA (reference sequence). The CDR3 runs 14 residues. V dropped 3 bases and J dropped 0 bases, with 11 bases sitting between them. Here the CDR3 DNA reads TGCAGTGCTAGTGCGAGCGTCATGAACACTGAAGCTTTCTTT. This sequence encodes CSASASVMNTEAFF.

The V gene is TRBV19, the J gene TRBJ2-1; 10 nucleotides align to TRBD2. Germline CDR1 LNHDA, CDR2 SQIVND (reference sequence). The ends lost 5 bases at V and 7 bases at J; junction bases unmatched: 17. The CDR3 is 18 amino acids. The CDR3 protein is CASSLKVLAGATGNEQFF. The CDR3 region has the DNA TGTGCCAGTAGTCTAAAGGTCCTAGCGGGAGCCACGGGTAATGAGCAGTTCTTC. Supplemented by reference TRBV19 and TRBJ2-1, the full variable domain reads DGGITQSPKYLFRKEGQNVTLSCEQNLNHDAMYWYRQDPGQGLRLIYYSQIVNDFQKGDIAEGYSVSREKKESFPLTVTSAQKNPTAFYLCASSLKVLAGATGNEQFFGPGTRLTVL.